Shown below are 21 T cell receptor beta chains from a single sample sequenced in a study of blood T cell repertoires in COVID-19. Method: immunoSEQ multiplex PCR; TCRdb's copy keeps in-frame clones and lacks some. The repertoire holds 34,000 or so clones, 80% seen once, with less than 35% in the top ten. The sample taken for sequencing was peripheral blood. These receptors were obtained from a man older than 75 with acute or convalescent COVID-19.

The chain is built from TRBV4-1 and TRBJ2-7; TRBD1 agrees at 9 bases. There are 15 residues in the CDR3. CDR1 is MGHRA, CDR2 YSYEKL, per germline. Unmatched junction bases numbered 5, after V lost 0 bases and J lost 5 bases. The CDR3 protein is CASSQDGTGLNEQYF. The CDR3 region has the DNA TGCGCCAGCAGCCAAGATGGGACAGGGCTGAACGAGCAGTACTTC.

The chain joins TRBV29-1 to TRBJ2-1; 10 bases map to TRBD2. The CDR3 runs 15 residues. The V segment lost 2 bases and the J segment 2 bases; nucleotides outside the gene matches: 3. Germline CDR1 SQVTM, CDR2 ANQGSEA. CDR3 nucleotides: TGCAGCGTTGAACGGCTAGCGGGAGCCTACAATGAGCAGTTCTTC. As protein: CSVERLAGAYNEQFF.

The CDR3 region is CASSDSAGSSYNSPLHF. For the CDR3, the DNA is TGTGCCAGCAGTGACTCAGCGGGGAGCTCCTATAATTCACCCCTCCACTTT. The chain combines TRBV25-1 with TRBJ1-6, with D uncertain. Germline V gene sequence: CDR1 MGHDK, CDR2 SYGVNS. The CDR3 sequence is 17 residues long. V gave up 3 bases and J gave up 0 bases, with 12 bases separating them.

The chain has TRBV19 and TRBJ1-2, with 7 bases aligning to TRBD1. Germline V gene lookup returns CDR1 LNHDA and CDR2 SQIVND (reference sequence). Germline trimming cut 9 bases from V and 7 bases from J; bases unmatched to any gene: 8. This CDR3 has 12 residues. The CDR3 protein is CASRQGRGGYTF. In nucleotides, the CDR3 is TGTGCCAGCAGACAGGGAAGGGGTGGCTACACCTTC.

The table lists this clone with a few counts. The chain couples TRBV6-5 to TRBJ2-5; TRBD2 aligns across 7 bases. Germline values: CDR1 MNHEY, CDR2 SVGAGI. V shed 6 bases and J 5 bases; nucleotides not matched to a gene: 9. The CDR3 runs to 14 residues. The CDR3 sequence is CASRTGTTGETQYF. CDR3 coding DNA: TGTGCCAGCAGAACCGGGACTACTGGGGAGACCCAGTACTTC.

This clone came up once. The V gene is TRBV4-1, the J gene TRBJ1-2; 7 bases line up with TRBD1. The trim removed 4 bases at V and 2 bases at J, leaving 1 base unmatched. The CDR3 runs to 13 residues. The germline V gene has CDR1 MGHRA and CDR2 YSYEKL. CDR3 coding DNA: TGCGCCAGCAGCCCACAGGGGAACTATGGCTACACCTTC. Translated, it gives CASSPQGNYGYTF.

This chain joins TRBV9 and TRBJ2-3, with D possibly TRBD1 on 6 matching bases. This CDR3 has 14 amino acids. Deletions cut 3 bases from V and 0 bases from J, with 8 bases between. CDR1 and CDR2 from the germline V gene are SGDLS and YYNGEE. CDR3 sequence reads: CASSGGGSTDTQYF. CDR3 DNA: TGTGCCAGCAGCGGAGGGGGAAGCACAGATACGCAGTATTTT.

The chain joins TRBV7-8 to TRBJ2-3; 8 nucleotides align to TRBD2. J lost 4 bases, V lost 4 bases, and 4 bases had no gene match. The CDR3 is 14 amino acids. Germline-derived CDR1 and CDR2 are SGHVS and FQNEAQ. CDR3 region: CASSSRTSSDTQYF. CDR3 in DNA: TGTGCCAGCAGCTCGCGGACTAGCTCAGATACGCAGTATTTT.

The gene calls are TRBV18 and TRBJ2-2; 8 bases agree with TRBD1. Per germline, CDR1 KGHSH and CDR2 LQKENI. Losses at the gene ends were 2 bases for V and 8 bases for J; bases not matched to a gene: 4. The CDR3 runs to 14 residues. The CDR3 region is CASSPDQGAGELFF. The CDR3 coding sequence is TGTGCCAGCTCACCAGATCAGGGGGCTGGGGAGCTGTTTTTT.

The CDR3 DNA is TGTGCCAGCAGAGACGGGACAGCTGGGGGTAATTCACCCCTCCACTTT. Amino acids: CASRDGTAGGNSPLHF. The chain combines TRBV2 with TRBJ1-6; the match to TRBD1 covers 7 bases. The CDR3 sequence is 16 residues long. The V gene's germline CDR1 is SNHLY and CDR2 FYNNEI. V lost 6 bases and J lost 6; bases outside the gene matches: 11.

The V and J genes are TRBV19 and TRBJ1-4; 7 bases line up with TRBD1. V dropped 3 bases and J dropped 6; count of bases not matched to a gene: 4. The CDR3 has 14 residues. Germline V gene lookup returns CDR1 LNHDA and CDR2 SQIVND (reference sequence). Here the CDR3 reads CASSIGDRYEKLFF. CDR3 nucleotide sequence: TGTGCCAGTAGTATCGGGGACAGATATGAAAAACTGTTTTTT.

The chain uses TRBV9 and TRBJ2-3, with TRBD2 matching 8 bases. With 0 bases clipped from V and 2 bases from J, the junction kept 5 bases outside the gene matches. The CDR3 extends over 16 amino acids. Looked up from germline, CDR1 is SGDLS and CDR2 is YYNGEE. The CDR3 DNA is TGTGCCAGCAGCGTAGCAGCGGGGGTTAACACAGATACGCAGTATTTT. Its translation: CASSVAAGVNTDTQYF.

This clone was detected only a few times. J is TRBJ1-1 and V is TRBV11-2; 7 bases match TRBD1. Germline CDR1 is SGHAT and CDR2 is FQNNGV. The CDR3 contains 15 residues. The V gene end was trimmed by 5 bases and the J gene end by 3 bases; junction bases not matched to a gene: 9. The CDR3 sequence is CASSDRTGGDTEAFF. CDR3 coding DNA: TGTGCCAGCAGCGATCGGACAGGAGGGGACACTGAAGCTTTCTTT.

This clone was picked up one time. This rearrangement joins TRBV11-3 to TRBJ2-5; a possible D gene is TRBD2 (5 bases). V was shortened by 5 bases and J by 10 bases, with 14 bases between the two germline ends. The germline CDR1 and CDR2 sequences are SGHNT and YENEEA. CDR3 length equals 12 residues. The CDR3 is CASSPQAGIQYF. Written as DNA, the CDR3 is TGTGCCAGCAGCCCCCAGGCCGGGATCCAGTACTTC.

The chain links TRBV24-1 to TRBJ2-1; 12 bases fit TRBD2. The V gene end was trimmed by 6 bases and the J gene end by 9 bases; junction bases not matched to a gene: 5. There are 14 residues in the CDR3. Germline lookup yields CDR1 KGHDR and CDR2 SFDVKD. The CDR3 DNA follows: TGTGCCACCAGTCGACTAGCGGGGGATACTGAGCAGTTCTTC. This sequence encodes CATSRLAGDTEQFF.

This chain links TRBV2 with TRBJ2-7, with D possibly matching TRBD1 (6 bases). V was cut by 6 bases and J by 0 bases, with 9 bases left in between. The V gene's germline CDR1 is SNHLY and CDR2 FYNNEI. The CDR3 totals 13 residues. CDR3 nucleotide sequence: TGTGCCAGCAGGACAGGCTACTCCTACGAGCAGTACTTC. Amino acid sequence: CASRTGYSYEQYF. The whole variable domain, filled in from reference TRBV2 and TRBJ2-7, reads EPEVTQTPSHQVTQMGQEVILRCVPISNHLYFYWYRQILGQKVEFLVSFYNNEISEKSEIFDDQFSVERPDGSNFTLKIRSTKLEDSAMYFCASRTGYSYEQYFGPGTRLTVT.

V is TRBV3-1 (or the pseudogene TRBV3-2) and J is TRBJ2-5, with 11 bases aligning to TRBD2. The germline CDR1 and CDR2 sequences are LGHDT and YNNKEL (reference sequence). J gave up 9 bases and V 0 bases, and 6 bases lay outside the gene matches. The CDR3 sequence is 15 residues long. CDR3 in amino acids: CASSQDGLAGVSQYF. Here the CDR3 DNA reads TGTGCCAGCAGCCAAGATGGACTAGCGGGCGTCTCCCAGTACTTC.

The chain uses TRBV11-2 and TRBJ2-5; TRBD2 aligns across 11 bases. The CDR3 contains 18 residues. V shed 1 base, J shed 5 bases, and the junction held 12 bases outside the gene matches. In germline, CDR1 is SGHAT, CDR2 FQNNGV. The CDR3 coding sequence is TGTGCCAGCAGCTTAGGGGGTAGCGGGAGGGCCGCACGGGAGACCCAGTACTTC. Its protein product is CASSLGGSGRAARETQYF.

The V gene is TRBV7-9, the J gene TRBJ2-5, with TRBD1 identical over 8 bases. V was clipped by 4 bases and J by 5 bases; unmatched bases: 15. The CDR3 covers 17 residues. The germline gives CDR1 SEHNR, CDR2 FQNEAQ (reference sequence). The CDR3 sequence: CASSWGAHRTGTETQYF. The CDR3 coding sequence is TGTGCCAGCAGCTGGGGGGCACACCGGACAGGGACGGAGACCCAGTACTTC.

The chain combines TRBV11-2 with TRBJ1-2; D may be TRBD1 (5 bases). This CDR3 comprises 13 residues. Trimming took 0 bases from V and 5 from J, leaving 7 bases between them. Germline assignment: CDR1 SGHAT and CDR2 FQNNGV. As DNA, the CDR3 is TGTGCCAGCAGCTTAGACCCAGGGTATGGCTACACCTTC. Encoded protein: CASSLDPGYGYTF. Drawing the rest from reference TRBV11-2 and TRBJ1-2, the complete variable domain is EAGVAQSPRYKIIEKRQSVAFWCNPISGHATLYWYQQILGQGPKLLIQFQNNGVVDDSQLPKDRFSAERLKGVDSTLKIQPAKLEDSAVYLCASSLDPGYGYTFGSGTRLTVV.

The chain has TRBV4-2 and TRBJ1-5, with TRBD1 identical over 8 bases. J was trimmed by 4 bases and V by 5 bases; bases with no gene match: 10. The germline V gene has CDR1 LGHNA and CDR2 YNFKEQ. The CDR3 has 16 amino acids. CDR3 in DNA: TGTGCCAGCAGCAGGAGGGGGGACAGGCTTAATCAGCCCCAGCATTTT. Translating gives CASSRRGDRLNQPQHF.